This T cell receptor (beta chain) was sequenced during a study of cytomegalovirus exposure and HLA in healthy donors. Points from the study as a whole: Later findings reportedly placed an Asian-associated ancestry cluster below the approximately 670-donor mean for N-insertions.

Notes on this clone: Its antigen is not identified.

The V gene's germline CDR1 is MNHNS and CDR2 SASEGT. The CDR3 has 14 amino acids. The V end was cut by 1 base, the J end by 7 bases, with 11 bases between. A multiplex PCR was run with 60 Vbeta primers and 13 Jbeta primers. Measured with immunoSEQ multiplex PCR; TCRdb has only the in-frame clones, and not every one. The table records roughly 150,000 clones, around 73% of them present only once. Material: PBMCs. The gene calls are TRBV6-1 and TRBJ1-5; D gene unclear. The receptor comes from a male donor in good health and CMV-seronegative. Here the CDR3 reads CASSEVAPRQPQHF. In nucleotides, the CDR3 is TGTGCCAGCAGTGAAGTTGCACCGAGACAGCCCCAGCATTTT.